Presented here are 20 T cell receptor beta chains from one specimen sequenced in a study of T-cell memory formation after mild COVID-19. TCRdb re-called the 5' RACE reads with MiXCR, one entry per CDR3 protein. In the table there are around 200,000 distinct CDR3 sequences, about 18% of which are singletons. Sequencing was performed on PBMCs or a T cell subset sorted from them (not recorded which). These receptors all come from a man aged 18 to 30 who had mild COVID-19 (a few samples of this study predate the infection). Cell type and time point are not known.

This clonotype was counted many times. V is TRBV27 and J is TRBJ2-3; 9 bases agree with TRBD2. Germline V gives CDR1 MNHEY, CDR2 SMNVEV (reference sequence). The CDR3 extends over 16 amino acids. V shed 7 bases, J shed 4 bases, and the junction held 12 bases outside the gene matches. The CDR3 sequence is CASKTGWRGGPDTQYF. The CDR3 bases are TGTGCCAGCAAGACAGGGTGGCGGGGGGGGCCAGATACGCAGTATTTT.

This sequence joins TRBV5-1 and TRBJ1-1; unclear D gene. Trimming pared 6 bases from V and 3 bases from J, leaving 15 bases between. The CDR3 sequence is 14 residues long. The germline CDR1 and CDR2 sequences are SGHRS and YFSETQ. The CDR3 nucleotides read TGCGCCAGCAAAAATTATGAAGGGTACACTGAAGCTTTCTTT. It specifies CASKNYEGYTEAFF.

V is TRBV4-1 and J is TRBJ2-5; D possibly matches TRBD1 or TRBD2 (5 bases each). The CDR3 is 15 residues long. Per germline, CDR1 MGHRA and CDR2 YSYEKL. V was shortened by 3 bases and J by 5 bases, with 16 bases between the two germline ends. The CDR3, as DNA: TGCGCCAGCAGCCAGGAAGATCCGGGACGCGAGACCCAGTACTTC. As protein: CASSQEDPGRETQYF.

The chain has TRBV11-2 and TRBJ2-5; TRBD2 might be the D (6 bases). Germline CDR1 reads SGHAT; CDR2 reads FQNNGV. V gave up 3 bases and J gave up 7 bases, with 18 bases separating them. The CDR3 has 15 amino acids. CDR3: CASSFSAGSVGTQYF. CDR3 DNA sequence: TGTGCCAGCAGCTTCAGTGCGGGGTCGGTGGGGACCCAGTACTTC. Supplemented by reference TRBV11-2 and TRBJ2-5, the full variable domain reads EAGVAQSPRYKIIEKRQSVAFWCNPISGHATLYWYQQILGQGPKLLIQFQNNGVVDDSQLPKDRFSAERLKGVDSTLKIQPAKLEDSAVYLCASSFSAGSVGTQYFGPGTRLLVL.

V gene TRBV7-8 combines with J gene TRBJ1-4, with D possibly matching TRBD1 (6 bases). Trimming cost V 0 bases and J 3 bases, with 14 bases left between them. The germline V gene has CDR1 SGHVS and CDR2 FQNEAQ. The CDR3 is 17 residues long. CDR3 DNA sequence: TGTGCCAGCAGCTTAGCTGGGGGGGCTGGGGCTAATGAAAAACTGTTTTTT. It yields the protein CASSLAGGAGANEKLFF.

The chain has TRBV18 and TRBJ2-4; D call uncertain. Germline-derived CDR1 and CDR2 are KGHSH and LQKENI. Trimming took off 4 bases at V and 0 bases at J, with 7 bases between the two ends. This CDR3 region has 14 residues. CDR3 amino acids: CASSRGKAKNIQYF. CDR3 nucleotide sequence: TGTGCCAGCTCACGGGGTAAAGCCAAAAACATTCAGTACTTC.

The gene calls are TRBV15 and TRBJ2-1; TRBD2 matches at 10 bases. With V trimmed by 0 bases and J by 1 base, 9 bases remained unmatched. The CDR3 loop spans 19 amino acids. Germline assignment: CDR1 LNHNV and CDR2 YYDKDF (reference sequence). CDR3 bases: TGTGCCACCAGCAGAGATAACAGCGGGGGGGCCGGATCCTACAATGAGCAGTTCTTC. Residues: CATSRDNSGGAGSYNEQFF.

The chain has TRBV11-2 and TRBJ1-3, with D uncertain. The CDR3 contains 16 residues. The V gene lost 5 bases and the J gene lost 0 bases, with 14 bases spanning the gap. Germline V gene sequence: CDR1 SGHAT, CDR2 FQNNGV. The chain's CDR3 is CASSPWNQPSGNTIYF. CDR3 coding DNA: TGTGCCAGCAGCCCTTGGAATCAGCCCTCTGGAAACACCATATATTTT. Combining the CDR3 with reference TRBV11-2 and TRBJ1-3 gives the whole variable domain EAGVAQSPRYKIIEKRQSVAFWCNPISGHATLYWYQQILGQGPKLLIQFQNNGVVDDSQLPKDRFSAERLKGVDSTLKIQPAKLEDSAVYLCASSPWNQPSGNTIYFGEGSWLTVV.

In this sample, this clonotype turned up a few times. The J gene is TRBJ2-5, the V gene TRBV5-1; 11 nucleotides align to TRBD1. Germline V gives CDR1 SGHRS, CDR2 YFSETQ. V lost 4 bases and J lost 5; bases outside the gene matches: 7. CDR3 size: 15 residues. The CDR3 DNA reads TGCGCCAGCAGCCACAGGACAGGGGGCTTGGAGACCCAGTACTTC. Protein: CASSHRTGGLETQYF.

The V gene is TRBV5-1, the J gene TRBJ1-1, with 8 nucleotides matching TRBD1. Trimming at V came to 1 base and at J to 7 bases, leaving 9 bases not matched to a gene. Germline lookup yields CDR1 SGHRS and CDR2 YFSETQ. CDR3 length equals 15 residues. CDR3 in amino acids: CASSLQATGADEAFF. As DNA, the CDR3 is TGCGCCAGCAGCTTGCAAGCGACAGGGGCTGATGAAGCTTTCTTT. The full variable domain, in which reference TRBV5-1 and TRBJ1-1 provide the parts outside the CDR3, is KAGVTQTPRYLIKTRGQQVTLSCSPISGHRSVSWYQQTPGQGLQFLFEYFSETQRNKGNFPGRFSGRQFSNSRSEMNVSTLELGDSALYLCASSLQATGADEAFFGQGTRLTVV.

The J gene is TRBJ1-5, the V gene TRBV5-5; D gene unclear. The V gene's germline CDR1 is SGHKS and CDR2 YYEKEE (reference sequence). Between the trimmed V and J ends, which lost 3 bases and 2 bases, there was a span of 9 bases. This CDR3 has 14 amino acids. The CDR3 protein is CASSSHSGNQPQHF. CDR3 coding DNA: TGTGCCAGCAGCTCCCATTCGGGCAATCAGCCCCAGCATTTT.

This clonotype has a handful of counts. The CDR3 sequence: CASSPRGRGELFF. The CDR3 coding sequence is TGCGCCAGCAGCCCCAGGGGTCGCGGGGAGCTGTTTTTT. The rearrangement joins TRBV4-1 to TRBJ2-2, with D maybe TRBD1 (6 bases). The CDR3 contains 13 residues. Between the trimmed V and J ends, which lost 4 bases and 7 bases, there was a span of 10 bases. The germline gives CDR1 MGHRA, CDR2 YSYEKL.

This chain uses TRBV5-1 with TRBJ2-1; D may be TRBD1 or TRBD2 (5 bases each). The V gene lost 7 bases and the J gene lost 1 base, with 15 bases spanning the gap. The CDR3 extends over 15 amino acids. Germline V gene sequence: CDR1 SGHRS, CDR2 YFSETQ. The CDR3 loop reads CASGDPGRSYNEQFF. As DNA, the CDR3 is TGCGCCAGCGGGGATCCGGGACGGTCCTACAATGAGCAGTTCTTC.

This clonotype was recorded many times. The chain has TRBV7-2 and TRBJ1-6, with 9 bases fitting TRBD1. The CDR3 has 17 residues. In germline, CDR1 is SGHTA, CDR2 FQGNSA. The J segment lost 5 bases and the V segment lost 1 base, leaving 6 bases of the junction unmatched. This chain's CDR3 is CASSLDSGTGHNSPLHF. DNA for the CDR3: TGTGCCAGCAGCTTAGACTCCGGGACAGGGCATAATTCACCCCTCCACTTT.

This chain links TRBV5-1 with TRBJ2-2, with D possibly TRBD1 on 5 matching bases. V was clipped by 4 bases and J by 0 bases, with 10 bases between them. CDR1 and CDR2 (germline): SGHRS, YFSETQ. The CDR3 length is 15 residues. The CDR3 is CASSMDTPNTGELFF. The CDR3 nucleotides are TGCGCCAGCAGCATGGACACACCGAACACCGGGGAGCTGTTTTTT.

The J gene is TRBJ1-1, the V gene TRBV29-1; unclear D gene. Germline lookup yields CDR1 SQVTM and CDR2 ANQGSEA. The CDR3 is made up of 14 amino acids. The V gene lost 0 bases and the J gene lost 4 bases, with 12 bases spanning the gap. CDR3 coding DNA: TGCAGCGTTGAAGATCAGATCGGAATCACTGAAGCTTTCTTT. It is translated as CSVEDQIGITEAFF.

The chain couples TRBV24-1 to TRBJ2-5; the D is unclear. Germline V CDR1 and CDR2: KGHDR, SFDVKD. Trimming stripped 6 bases from V and 4 bases from J, with 5 bases between. The length of the CDR3 is 11 residues. This CDR3 reads CATSSAETQYF. CDR3 coding DNA: TGTGCCACCAGTTCGGCAGAGACCCAGTACTTC.

The V gene is TRBV20-1, the J gene TRBJ2-5; no clear D. The CDR3 has 14 amino acids. In germline, CDR1 is DFQATT, CDR2 SNEGSKA (reference sequence). Trimming took off 0 bases at V and 5 bases at J, with 13 bases between the two ends. The CDR3 here is CSARDRLPGETQYF. CDR3 sequence (DNA): TGCAGTGCTAGAGATCGGCTTCCCGGTGAGACCCAGTACTTC.

Many counts were recorded for this clonotype. The chain employs TRBV18 and TRBJ1-1, with D perhaps matching TRBD1 (5 bases). The germline CDR1 and CDR2 sequences are KGHSH and LQKENI. The CDR3 extends over 14 amino acids. Trimming pared 0 bases from V and 4 bases from J, leaving 9 bases between. The CDR3 sequence: CASSPPGALTEAFF. The DNA for the CDR3 is TGTGCCAGCTCACCACCCGGGGCCCTCACTGAAGCTTTCTTT.

This clonotype was seen a few times. The chain couples TRBV25-1 to TRBJ2-2; 7 nucleotides match TRBD1. With V trimmed by 8 bases and J by 5 bases, 5 bases remained unmatched. The germline gives CDR1 MGHDK, CDR2 SYGVNS. The CDR3 sequence is 13 residues long. The CDR3 DNA reads TGTGCCAGCCCAGGGGGTAGGACCGGGGAGCTGTTTTTT. Protein sequence: CASPGGRTGELFF.